This paragraph reports one T cell receptor beta chain. What antigen it recognizes has not been identified. From the germline J gene comes the end of the CDR3, since the read stops 3 residues before it. The data were taken from a study of T cells in women clearing cervical HPV infection (dated by TCRdb to the late 2010s). About the full investigation: The cases were approximately 25 women with histologically confirmed HPV16-related CIN3 or worse, and 2 of these cases were invasive cancers. In the parent cohort, some 10,000 women aged 18 or older were enrolled in Guanacaste, Costa Rica, during about 1992 to 1994 and were followed for over six years. Among cases, blood sampling occurred a median of about 160 days after lesion detection, with an interquartile range of about 85 to 200 days. HLA typing was available for only a few women, so HLA type could not be excluded as a confounder. Five blinded duplicates per group were added as quality controls, giving 60 or so samples: 50 or so participants and some 10 replicates. Cases were matched to controls by age within five years and by the year the sample was collected. The 20 to 30 controls were women who cleared a single incident HPV16 infection within 12 months without developing precancer or cancer. Nested within Costa Rica's Guanacaste HPV Natural History Study, an exploratory proof-of-principle case-control study compared TCR repertoires across cervical HPV16 outcomes. A median age of approximately 34 years was observed in cases versus 38 in controls, and no significant differences in baseline characteristics were found. Case blood was taken at the visit when the lesion was first identified, whereas control blood was taken when infection was no longer detected. Paper-wide results and their limitations: By combining richness with V gene abundances, random forest classifiers separated cases from controls with an estimated AUC of 0.83. Because of the cross-sectional design, the study could not determine whether the associations came before infection or resulted from infection, and neither effector/memory subsets nor HPV-specific T cells were isolated. TRBV6-7 relative abundance was lower in cases than in controls (about 0.099% versus 0.16%; Bonferroni P = 0.0008). Significantly higher TCR repertoire richness was observed in CIN3+ cases than in controls across sequencing depths, whereas no difference in evenness was found. Because the number of T cells per sample was unknown, the richness differences could reflect varying T-cell content rather than repertoire biology.

TCR beta CDR3 regions were amplified by multiplex PCR using the immunoSEQ assay from an average of approximately 1,200 ng genomic DNA per sample. To correct primer bias, the assay used a complete synthetic TCR repertoire to set an amplification baseline. The amplicons were sequenced using the Illumina platform. On the study's bioinformatics: Sequences were error-corrected by clustering with frequency ratios and a modified nearest-neighbor algorithm, then analyzed in the immunoSEQ Analyzer with IMGT gene definitions. At each rarefaction depth, TCR richness and evenness were averaged over 20 rarefaction repeats, and samples with fewer sequences than the depth were excluded. Relative abundances of V, D and J genes were compared between groups using Wilcoxon rank sum tests, with FDR correction applied. For the blinded duplicates, the intraclass correlation was roughly 96% for TCR richness and averaged about 75% across roughly 69 gene segments. Held by TCRdb, this immuneACCESS table contains in-frame sequences only and omits some clones. Under half of the omission traces to an unresolved V gene where checked; the cause of the rest is unknown. V, J and clone size reflect that table, while D and trimming were determined from the DNA. The sample's records list about 34,000 clones. The ten largest clones take up roughly 1.3% of the sample.

The CDR1 and CDR2 encoded by the germline V gene (reference sequence) are DFQATT and SNEGSKA. The CDR3 numbers 17 residues from cysteine through phenylalanine. Only the CDR3 bases that were read are kept: 42 of them, in frame from base 1. Relative to germline, V is missing 2 bases and J is missing 8 bases, with 16 bases of the junction outside any gene match. Every participant had a single incident cervical HPV16 infection, and prevalent HPV16 infections were excluded. Cervical HPV DNA was detected with MY09/MY11 PCR, and genotyping was done with dot-blot hybridization. Fifteen mL of heparinized blood were centrifuged, and the buffy coat was split into aliquots, frozen at -30 degrees C, and then kept at -80 degrees C. QIAGEN kits were used to extract genomic DNA from buffy coat specimens.

This TCR derives from a woman aged 18 to 69 with a cervical HPV16 infection that either progressed to CIN3+ or cleared (not recorded which). The sequence is built from TRBV20-1 and TRBJ2-1; TRBD2 agrees with 9 junctional bases. The sample taken for sequencing was blood buffy coat. This receptor carries the CDR3 CSARSRLAVGVEDEQFF. CDR3 DNA, as far as it was read: TGCAGTGCTAGAAGCCGACTAGCGGTTGGGGTTGAGGATGAG.